One sample yielded the 26 T cell receptor beta chains listed below, sequenced in a study of blood T cells in healthy people across ages (dated by TCRdb to between 2014 and 2017). The method behind the library was 5' RACE. Sequencing instrument: Illumina HiSeq 2500. A second roughly 6 to 11 cycle PCR used a sample-barcoded 5' primer and a J-beta primer mix. TCRdb's own reprocessing of the public reads used fastp at Q25 and MiXCR and kept productive beta chains. Each entry merges the rows of one CDR3 protein and shows their most common DNA and genes. The sample yields fewer than 700,000 distinct CDR3 sequences; 45% to 55% were counted once. The top ten clonotypes cover around 24% of the sample. Material: blood. Receptor source: a man aged 80 or over in good health.

V gene TRBV28 combines with J gene TRBJ2-6; tentatively, D is TRBD1 (5 bases). In germline, CDR1 is MDHEN, CDR2 SYDVKM. V shed 7 bases and J shed 0 bases, with 13 bases lying between them. The CDR3 covers 16 residues. The CDR3: CASTPAGISGANVLTF. CDR3 bases: TGTGCCAGCACCCCCGCAGGGATCTCTGGGGCCAACGTCCTGACTTTC.

The J gene is TRBJ2-2, the V gene TRBV11-2; 7 bases map to TRBD1. After removal of 5 bases from V and 7 bases from J, the junction contained 7 bases not matched to a gene. The CDR3 runs to 14 residues. Looked up from germline, CDR1 is SGHAT and CDR2 is FQNNGV. The CDR3 coding sequence is TGTGCCAGCAGCCGAACGACAGGGATCGGGGAGCTGTTTTTT. Translated: CASSRTTGIGELFF.

This clonotype has a handful of counts. CDR3 protein: CASSLATGGQETQYF. The CDR3 DNA reads TGTGCCAGCAGCTTAGCGACAGGGGGCCAAGAGACCCAGTACTTC. The chain combines TRBV7-3 with TRBJ2-5; 9 bases agree with TRBD1. Germline lookup yields CDR1 SGHTA and CDR2 FQGTGA. The CDR3 totals 15 residues. V shed 2 bases, J shed 1 base, and the junction held 2 bases outside the gene matches.

The rearrangement links TRBV14 to TRBJ2-5, with TRBD2 as a possible D gene (5 bases). V lost 4 bases to trimming and J lost 11 bases, with 17 bases between them. The CDR3 length is 13 residues. CDR1 is SGHDN, CDR2 FVKESK, per germline. CDR3 residues: CASSPGPFGEQYF. Here the CDR3 DNA reads TGTGCCAGCAGCCCTGGACCCTTCGGGGAGCAGTACTTC.

This clonotype was seen at least ten times. V and J are TRBV20-1 and TRBJ2-3, with 11 bases aligning to TRBD2. The J segment lost 2 bases and the V segment lost 8 bases, leaving 6 bases of the junction unmatched. The CDR3 length is 14 residues. Germline loops: CDR1 DFQATT, CDR2 SNEGSKA (reference sequence). CDR3 loop: CSSTSGGLTDTQYF. CDR3 DNA: TGCAGTTCAACTAGCGGGGGCCTCACAGATACGCAGTATTTT.

The V call is TRBV20-1, the J call TRBJ1-3; D not resolved. The CDR3 spans 13 residues. Germline V CDR1 and CDR2: DFQATT, SNEGSKA (reference sequence). With 6 bases removed from V and 0 bases from J, the gap between germline ends came to 9 bases. CDR3 sequence reads: CSARRFSGNTIYF. The CDR3 region has the DNA TGCAGTGCCCGTCGGTTCTCTGGAAACACCATATATTTT.

With respect to this clonotype: The junction departs from germline at one end; a sequencing error may be responsible. The J gene is TRBJ2-7, the V gene TRBV7-9, with 7 bases matching TRBD1. CDR1 SEHNR and CDR2 FQNEAQ come from the germline V gene (reference sequence). This CDR3 comprises 13 residues. For the CDR3, the DNA is TGTGCCAGCAGCGACGGGACAGCCTACGAGCAGTGCTTC. It is translated as CASSDGTAYEQCF.

Remarks on this clonotype: With a much larger clone just one base away, this may be a read error. The gene calls are TRBV7-9 and TRBJ1-2; TRBD1 might be the D (5 bases). CDR1 is SEHNR, CDR2 FQNEAQ, per germline (reference sequence). The CDR3 totals 12 residues. The CDR3 DNA sequence: TGTGTCAGCAGCTTAGAGGGGTATGGCTACACCTTC. Protein product: CVSSLEGYGYTF.

This clonotype was seen many times. The chain employs TRBV6-5 and TRBJ2-3; D is possibly TRBD1 (5 bases). The germline CDR1 and CDR2 sequences are MNHEY and SVGAGI. The V end was cut by 6 bases, the J end by 2 bases, with 12 bases between. CDR3 length: 14 amino acids. In DNA form, the CDR3 reads TGTGCCAGCAGCTTTGACAGTGACACAGATACGCAGTATTTT. It is translated as CASSFDSDTDTQYF.

The CDR3 nucleotides read TGTGCCAGCGGTAATTTCATGGAGACAGGATCCCCGAGCTCCTACGAGCAGTACTTC. Its translation is CASGNFMETGSPSSYEQYF. The chain joins TRBV6-1 to TRBJ2-7; D may be TRBD1 (6 bases). The CDR3 totals 19 residues. Trimming left V 8 bases short and J 0 bases short, with 29 bases between. The V gene's germline CDR1 is MNHNS and CDR2 SASEGT.

There are many counts of this clonotype. This chain links TRBV20-1 with TRBJ2-6; TRBD2 aligns across 10 bases. This CDR3 region has 16 residues. Germline V CDR1 and CDR2: DFQATT, SNEGSKA (reference sequence). Losses at the gene ends were 3 bases for V and 4 bases for J; bases not matched to a gene: 6. CDR3 sequence: CSASRLAGAGANVLTF. The CDR3 DNA sequence: TGCAGTGCTAGTCGGCTAGCGGGAGCCGGGGCCAACGTCCTGACTTTC.

J is TRBJ2-3 and V is TRBV7-2; TRBD1 matches at 10 bases. With V trimmed by 3 bases and J by 3 bases, 3 bases remained unmatched. Germline CDR1 and CDR2: SGHTA and FQGNSA. This CDR3 has 15 amino acids. This CDR3 is CASSFRQGATDTQYF. CDR3 bases: TGTGCCAGCAGCTTCAGACAGGGGGCTACAGATACGCAGTATTTT. The variable domain in full, completed from reference TRBV7-2 and TRBJ2-3, reads GAGVSQSPSNKVTEKGKDVELRCDPISGHTALYWYRQSLGQGLEFLIYFQGNSAPDKSGLPSDRFSAERTGGSVSTLTIQRTQQEDSAVYLCASSFRQGATDTQYFGPGTRLTVL.

The rearrangement uses TRBV7-2 and TRBJ1-1, with unresolved D. Looked up from germline, CDR1 is SGHTA and CDR2 is FQGNSA. This CDR3 contains 13 residues. Trimming removed 5 bases from V and 1 base from J, with 8 bases in between. This CDR3 reads CASSEQTNTEAFF. The CDR3 DNA follows: TGTGCCAGCAGCGAACAAACGAACACTGAAGCTTTCTTT.

The chain has TRBV4-3 and TRBJ2-1; D gene ambiguous. The CDR3 has 13 residues. The V end lost 2 bases, the J end lost 6 bases, and 8 bases lay between the germline ends. CDR1 LGHNA and CDR2 YSLEER come from the germline V gene. CDR3 region: CASSQLVSNEQFF. In DNA form, the CDR3 reads TGCGCCAGCAGCCAACTGGTCAGCAATGAGCAGTTCTTC.

This clonotype has only a few counts. The rearrangement links TRBV4-2 to TRBJ2-1, with 10 positions matching TRBD2. Germline V gene data show CDR1 as LGHNA and CDR2 as YNFKEQ. The V and J ends lost 0 bases and 4 bases, in that order; junction bases with no gene match: 6. CDR3 length: 17 amino acids. CDR3 bases: TGTGCCAGCAGCCAAGATCGAAAGCGGGAGGGATACAATGAGCAGTTCTTC. This gives the protein CASSQDRKREGYNEQFF.

A few counts support this clonotype. At one end the junction does not follow the germline gene, possibly because of a read error. The genes are TRBV7-7 and TRBJ2-5, with 10 bases that match TRBD2. Germline lookup yields CDR1 SSHAT and CDR2 FNYEAQ (reference sequence). This CDR3 has 13 amino acids. The CDR3 region is CASSSGTSAKQYF. The CDR3 region has the DNA TGTGCTAGCAGCTCCGGGACTAGCGCGAAGCAGTACTTC.

This clonotype has a handful of counts. The chain uses TRBV13 and TRBJ1-1, with D hard to call. This CDR3 region has 15 residues. Germline CDR1 and CDR2: PRHDT and FYEKMQ (reference sequence). Trimming shortened V by 3 bases and J by 1 base, and 12 bases separated the two germline ends. The CDR3: CASSLSGWGNTEAFF. The CDR3 DNA is TGTGCCAGCAGCTTGAGTGGTTGGGGGAACACTGAAGCTTTCTTT.

The chain combines TRBV5-1 with TRBJ2-1, with D possibly being TRBD1 (6 bases). The J call may be mistaken, given a closer DNA end match to TRBJ2-7. The CDR3 loop spans 15 amino acids. Per germline, CDR1 SGHRS and CDR2 YFSETQ. This CDR3 is CASSLGGTPTYEQYF. The CDR3 DNA is TGCGCCAGCAGCTTGGGAGGGACACCGACCTACGAGCAGTACTTC.

Here the CDR3 DNA reads TGTGCCATCAGTGAACAGGGACTACACTATGGCTACACCTTC. Protein product: CAISEQGLHYGYTF. V and J are TRBV10-3 and TRBJ1-2, with D maybe TRBD1 (6 bases). V lost 3 bases and J lost 3, with 11 bases in between. There are 14 residues in the CDR3. Per germline, CDR1 ENHRY and CDR2 SYGVKD.

There are a few counts of this clonotype. This chain links TRBV12-3 or TRBV12-4 with TRBJ1-1; D is perhaps TRBD1 (5 bases). The V gene lost 3 bases and the J gene lost 3 bases, with 11 bases spanning the gap. The CDR3 has 14 amino acids. This chain's CDR3 is CASSFVGGDTEAFF. The CDR3 DNA reads TGTGCCAGCAGTTTTGTGGGGGGTGACACTGAAGCTTTCTTT.

This chain connects TRBV28 to TRBJ2-5; 7 bases are a match to TRBD2. This CDR3 region has 13 residues. In germline, CDR1 is MDHEN, CDR2 SYDVKM. The junction had 0 bases not matched to a gene; V was cut back by 5 bases and J by 0 bases. CDR3 bases: TGTGCCAGCAGTAGCGGGAACCAAGAGACCCAGTACTTC. Translated, it gives CASSSGNQETQYF.

A few counts support this clonotype. The V gene is TRBV9, the J gene TRBJ2-7; possibly TRBD1 for D (6 bases). V shed 3 bases and J shed 3 bases, with 19 bases lying between them. Germline V gene lookup returns CDR1 SGDLS and CDR2 YYNGEE. This CDR3 has 16 residues. CDR3 sequence (DNA): TGTGCCAGCAGCGCAAGAGGTGACAGGCCCAACTACGAGCAGTACTTC. It encodes CASSARGDRPNYEQYF.

The chain combines TRBV3-1 with TRBJ2-6, with D unclear. The CDR3 consists of 14 residues. Trimming stripped 4 bases from V and 0 bases from J, with 4 bases between. Germline CDR1 is LGHDT and CDR2 is YNNKEL (reference sequence). The chain's CDR3 is CASSPNSGANVLTF. CDR3 nucleotide sequence: TGTGCCAGCAGCCCGAACTCTGGGGCCAACGTCCTGACTTTC.

The chain recombines TRBV5-1 with TRBJ2-1; TRBD1 or TRBD2 may be the D gene (5 bases each). V was shortened by 4 bases and J by 0 bases, with 14 bases between the two germline ends. The CDR3 has 16 residues. The germline V gene encodes CDR1 SGHRS and CDR2 YFSETQ. CDR3 amino acids: CASSPGRSFSYNEQFF. In nucleotides, the CDR3 is TGCGCCAGCAGCCCGGGACGGTCATTCTCCTACAATGAGCAGTTCTTC.

This clonotype was found once. CDR3 nucleotides: TGCAGTGCTAGAGTCCGGACTAGCGGGTACAATGAGCAGTTCTTC. The encoded protein is CSARVRTSGYNEQFF. V is TRBV20-1 and J is TRBJ2-1, with 11 nucleotides matching TRBD2. CDR1 and CDR2 from the germline V gene are DFQATT and SNEGSKA (reference sequence). The CDR3 loop spans 15 amino acids. V was pared by 1 base and J by 4 bases, with 3 bases of the junction left unmatched.

The chain uses TRBV7-2 and TRBJ2-1; 12 bases line up with TRBD2. The CDR3 runs 18 residues. Germline V gene lookup returns CDR1 SGHTA and CDR2 FQGNSA. After removal of 5 bases from V and 1 base from J, the junction contained 9 bases not matched to a gene. CDR3 loop: CASSHPTSGRGSYNEQFF. The CDR3 DNA sequence: TGTGCCAGCAGCCACCCGACTAGCGGGAGAGGTTCCTACAATGAGCAGTTCTTC.